This T cell receptor beta chain was retrieved from a study of human T cells and chemical hapten exposure. Trimming at V came to 4 bases and at J to 3 bases, leaving 8 bases not matched to a gene. Looked up from germline, CDR1 is SGDLS and CDR2 is YYNGEE. CDR3 size: 15 residues. Single cDNA molecules in the library carried unique molecular identifiers attached during preparation. TCRdb re-called the RACE reads with MiXCR, one entry per CDR3 protein. This table holds 97,000 or so distinct CDR3 sequences, roughly a quarter found once. The time point denotes: patch test 3, about 24 weeks after DPC sensitization. The treatment: therapeutic diphenylcyclopropenone sensitization with weekly scalp DPC. This clonotype was picked up a small number of times.

The TCR sequence derives from a middle-aged man with alopecia areata. Some clones in this sample may be carry-over from other donors' samples. Sequencing used whole blood, obtained in connection with sensitization to the hapten diphenylcyclopropenone (DPC). This sequence joins TRBV9 and TRBJ2-3; 7 bases line up with TRBD2. For the CDR3, the DNA is TGTGCCAGCAGCAGGGGCGGGAGCGGTACAGATACGCAGTATTTT. This gives the protein CASSRGGSGTDTQYF.